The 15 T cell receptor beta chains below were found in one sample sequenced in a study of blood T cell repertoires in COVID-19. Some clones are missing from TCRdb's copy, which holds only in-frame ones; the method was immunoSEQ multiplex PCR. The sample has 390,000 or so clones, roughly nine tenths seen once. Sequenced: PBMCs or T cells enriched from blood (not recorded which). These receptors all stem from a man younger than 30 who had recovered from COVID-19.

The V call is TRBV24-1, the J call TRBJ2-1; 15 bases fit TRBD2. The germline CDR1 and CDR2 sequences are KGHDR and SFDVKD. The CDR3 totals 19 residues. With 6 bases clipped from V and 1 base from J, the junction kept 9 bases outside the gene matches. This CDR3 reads CATSRTSGRASSSYNEQFF. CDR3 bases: TGTGCCACCAGTAGGACTAGCGGGAGGGCATCTTCATCCTACAATGAGCAGTTCTTC.

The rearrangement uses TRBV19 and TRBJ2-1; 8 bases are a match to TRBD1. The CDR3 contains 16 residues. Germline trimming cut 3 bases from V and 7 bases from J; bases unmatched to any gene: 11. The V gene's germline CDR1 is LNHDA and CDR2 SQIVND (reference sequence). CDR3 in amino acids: CASSMTRQGARNEQFF. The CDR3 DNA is TGTGCCAGTAGTATGACTCGGCAGGGGGCTCGGAATGAGCAGTTCTTC. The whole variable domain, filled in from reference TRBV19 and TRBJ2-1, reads DGGITQSPKYLFRKEGQNVTLSCEQNLNHDAMYWYRQDPGQGLRLIYYSQIVNDFQKGDIAEGYSVSREKKESFPLTVTSAQKNPTAFYLCASSMTRQGARNEQFFGPGTRLTVL.

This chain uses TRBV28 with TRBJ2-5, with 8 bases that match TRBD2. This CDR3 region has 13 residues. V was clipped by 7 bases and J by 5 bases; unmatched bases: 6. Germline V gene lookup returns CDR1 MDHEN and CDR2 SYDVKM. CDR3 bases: TGTGCCAGCACCGTAGCGGGACGGGAGACCCAGTACTTC. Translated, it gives CASTVAGRETQYF.

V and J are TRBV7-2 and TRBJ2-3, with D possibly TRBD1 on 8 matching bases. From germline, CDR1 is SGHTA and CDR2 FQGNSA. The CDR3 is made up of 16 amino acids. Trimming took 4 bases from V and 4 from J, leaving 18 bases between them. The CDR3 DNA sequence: TGTGCCAGCAGCTCCGGGGGGACAGGATTCTCAGATACGCAGTATTTT. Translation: CASSSGGTGFSDTQYF.

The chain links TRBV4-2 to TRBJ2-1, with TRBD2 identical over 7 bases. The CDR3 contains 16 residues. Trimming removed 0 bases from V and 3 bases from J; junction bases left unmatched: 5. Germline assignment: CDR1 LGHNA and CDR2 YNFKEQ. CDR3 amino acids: CASSQDPAGDYNEQFF. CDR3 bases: TGTGCCAGCAGCCAAGATCCGGCGGGGGACTACAATGAGCAGTTCTTC.

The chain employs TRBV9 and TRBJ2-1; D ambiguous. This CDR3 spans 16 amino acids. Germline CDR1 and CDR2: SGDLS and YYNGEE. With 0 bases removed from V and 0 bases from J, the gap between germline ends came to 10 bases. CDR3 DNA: TGTGCCAGCAGCGTAGGCGAGACTTTCTCCTACAATGAGCAGTTCTTC. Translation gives CASSVGETFSYNEQFF.

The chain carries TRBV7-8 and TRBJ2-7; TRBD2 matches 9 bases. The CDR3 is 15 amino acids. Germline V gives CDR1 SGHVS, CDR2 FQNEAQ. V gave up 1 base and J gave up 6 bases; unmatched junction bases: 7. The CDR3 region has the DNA TGTGCCAGCAGCTTAGGGCTAGCGGGAATGGGCGAGCAGTACTTC. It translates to CASSLGLAGMGEQYF. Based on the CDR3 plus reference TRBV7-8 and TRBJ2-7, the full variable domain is GAGVSQSPRYKVAKRGQDVALRCDPISGHVSLFWYQQALGQGPEFLTYFQNEAQLDKSGLPSDRFFAERPEGSVSTLKIQRTQQEDSAVYLCASSLGLAGMGEQYFGPGTRLTVT.

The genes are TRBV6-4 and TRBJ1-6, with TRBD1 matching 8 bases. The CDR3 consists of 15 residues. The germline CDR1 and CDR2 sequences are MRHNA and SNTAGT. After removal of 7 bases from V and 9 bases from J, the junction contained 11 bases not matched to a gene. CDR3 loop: CASKKEQGDPSPLHF. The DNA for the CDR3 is TGTGCCAGCAAAAAAGAACAGGGGGATCCTTCACCCCTCCACTTT.

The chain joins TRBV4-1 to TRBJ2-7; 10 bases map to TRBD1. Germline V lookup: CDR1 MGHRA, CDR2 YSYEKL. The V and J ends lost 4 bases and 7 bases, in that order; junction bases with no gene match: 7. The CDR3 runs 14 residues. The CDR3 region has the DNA TGCGCCAGCAGCCCCGGGACAGGGGCGATTGAGCAGTACTTC. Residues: CASSPGTGAIEQYF.

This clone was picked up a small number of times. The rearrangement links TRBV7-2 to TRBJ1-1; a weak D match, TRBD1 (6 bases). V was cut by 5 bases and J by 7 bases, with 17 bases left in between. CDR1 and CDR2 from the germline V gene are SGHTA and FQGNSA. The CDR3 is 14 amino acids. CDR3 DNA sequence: TGTGCCAGCAGCGGCTCTCGGGGGGCGGGTGAAGCTTTCTTT. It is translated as CASSGSRGAGEAFF. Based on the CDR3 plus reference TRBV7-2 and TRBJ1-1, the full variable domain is GAGVSQSPSNKVTEKGKDVELRCDPISGHTALYWYRQSLGQGLEFLIYFQGNSAPDKSGLPSDRFSAERTGGSVSTLTIQRTQQEDSAVYLCASSGSRGAGEAFFGQGTRLTVV.

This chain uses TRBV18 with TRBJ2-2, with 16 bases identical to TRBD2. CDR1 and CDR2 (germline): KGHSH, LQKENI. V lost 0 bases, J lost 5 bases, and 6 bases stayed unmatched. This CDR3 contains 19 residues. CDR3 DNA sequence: TGTGCCAGCTCACCACCGGGACTAGCGGGAGGGCCCTCGACCGGGGAGCTGTTTTTT. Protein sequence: CASSPPGLAGGPSTGELFF. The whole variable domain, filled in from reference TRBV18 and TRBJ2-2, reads NAGVMQNPRHLVRRRGQEARLRCSPMKGHSHVYWYRQLPEEGLKFMVYLQKENIIDESGMPKERFSAEFPKEGPSILRIQQVVRGDSAAYFCASSPPGLAGGPSTGELFFGEGSRLTVL.

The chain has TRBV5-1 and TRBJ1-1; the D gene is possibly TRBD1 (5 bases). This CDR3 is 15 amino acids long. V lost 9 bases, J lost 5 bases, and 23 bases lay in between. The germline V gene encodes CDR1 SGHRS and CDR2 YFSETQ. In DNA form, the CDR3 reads TGCGCCAACCCAAACGGTGGGGGGGAGGGGACTGAAGCTTTCTTT. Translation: CANPNGGGEGTEAFF.

CDR3 residues: CAISELKGAGSNEKLFF. DNA for the CDR3: TGTGCCATCAGTGAGTTGAAAGGGGCAGGTTCAAATGAAAAACTGTTTTTT. The chain links TRBV10-3 to TRBJ1-4, with D possibly TRBD1 on 5 matching bases. This CDR3 contains 17 residues. V shed 1 base and J shed 5 bases, with 17 bases lying between them. CDR1 is ENHRY and CDR2 is SYGVKD in the germline V gene.

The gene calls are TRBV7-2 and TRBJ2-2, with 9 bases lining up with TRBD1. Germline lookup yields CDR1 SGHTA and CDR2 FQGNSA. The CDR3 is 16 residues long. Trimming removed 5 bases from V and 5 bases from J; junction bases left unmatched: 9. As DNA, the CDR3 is TGTGCCAGCAGCCCCACAGGGGGCACTTTTACCGGGGAGCTGTTTTTT. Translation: CASSPTGGTFTGELFF.

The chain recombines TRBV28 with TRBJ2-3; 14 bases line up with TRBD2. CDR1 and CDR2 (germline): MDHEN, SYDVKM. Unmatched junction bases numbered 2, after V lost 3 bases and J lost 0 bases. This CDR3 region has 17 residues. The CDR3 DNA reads TGTGCCAGCAGTTTGGGACTAGCGGGGGTTAGCACAGATACGCAGTATTTT. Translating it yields CASSLGLAGVSTDTQYF. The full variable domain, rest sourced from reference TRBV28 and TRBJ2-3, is DVKVTQSSRYLVKRTGEKVFLECVQDMDHENMFWYRQDPGLGLRLIYFSYDVKMKEKGDIPEGYSVSREKKERFSLILESASTNQTSMYLCASSLGLAGVSTDTQYFGPGTRLTVL.